This passage covers 24 T cell receptor beta chains from one sample sequenced in a study of T cells in Graves' hyperthyroidism and ophthalmopathy. RNA transcripts gave rise to amplified TCR beta CDR3 regions. First-round RT-PCR targeting the TCR CDR3 was performed with the HTBI primer set. TCRdb re-analysed the multiplex PCR reads in MiXCR, keeping a single row per CDR3 protein. This sample carries 500,000 or so distinct CDR3 sequences, about 16% of them seen once, and the ten largest clones take around 28%. Sequencing was done on a sample of blood. The receptors here all came from a woman in her twenties or thirties with Graves' ophthalmopathy.

This clonotype has only a few counts. With a much larger clone just one base away, this may be a read error. This CDR3 fails to terminate in the conserved phenylalanine or tryptophan, so it likely reflects a read error. The chain combines TRBV28 with TRBJ1-2; 9 bases agree with TRBD1. Germline V gene data show CDR1 as MDHEN and CDR2 as SYDVKM. CDR3 length: 17 residues. Trimming removed 5 bases from V and 3 bases from J; junction bases left unmatched: 13. The CDR3 DNA is TGTGCCAGCAGTCCTCCGGGACAGGGTAGATTTCACTATGGCTACACCCTC. The encoded protein is CASSPPGQGRFHYGYTL.

There are many counts of this clonotype. This chain joins TRBV7-2 and TRBJ1-6; D gene ambiguous. The ends were cut back, 3 bases at V and 4 bases at J, with 7 bases in the middle. The CDR3 is 14 residues long. Germline V gene sequence: CDR1 SGHTA, CDR2 FQGNSA. This CDR3 is CASSLGAYNSPLHF. The CDR3 DNA reads TGTGCCAGCAGCTTGGGAGCATATAATTCACCCCTCCACTTT.

V usage is TRBV2 and J usage is TRBJ2-7; D not resolved. The V and J ends lost 4 bases and 6 bases respectively, with 16 bases between them. Germline V gene lookup returns CDR1 SNHLY and CDR2 FYNNEI. The CDR3 has 14 residues. CDR3 sequence: CASSGLGPSGEQYF. The CDR3 bases are TGTGCCAGCAGTGGGCTAGGACCCTCCGGCGAGCAGTACTTC. Looking up the rest from reference TRBV2 and TRBJ2-7 gives the full variable domain: EPEVTQTPSHQVTQMGQEVILRCVPISNHLYFYWYRQILGQKVEFLVSFYNNEISEKSEIFDDQFSVERPDGSNFTLKIRSTKLEDSAMYFCASSGLGPSGEQYFGPGTRLTVT.

The chain joins TRBV20-1 to TRBJ2-1; no clear D gene. Germline assignment: CDR1 DFQATT and CDR2 SNEGSKA (reference sequence). The CDR3 runs to 12 residues. V lost 2 bases to trimming and J lost 3 bases, with 5 bases between them. CDR3 sequence (DNA): TGCAGTGCTAGACAGGTCTACAATGAGCAGTTCTTC. Translation: CSARQVYNEQFF.

There are a few counts of this clonotype. V and J are TRBV12-3 or TRBV12-4 and TRBJ2-1; D is perhaps TRBD1 (5 bases). With 8 bases removed from V and 7 bases from J, the gap between germline ends came to 15 bases. The CDR3 is 13 amino acids. The chain's CDR3 is CASFRTLENEQFF. The CDR3 DNA reads TGTGCCAGCTTTCGGACATTGGAGAATGAGCAGTTCTTC.

Many counts were recorded for this clonotype. The junction does not match germline at one end; this may be a read error. The rearrangement uses TRBV2 and TRBJ2-5; TRBD2 aligns across 8 bases. Germline V gene sequence: CDR1 SNHLY, CDR2 FYNNEI. This CDR3 has 12 amino acids. The CDR3 sequence: CASSGLAGHPNF. In nucleotides, the CDR3 is TGTGCCAGCAGTGGGCTAGCGGGCCATCCGAACTTC.

This chain uses TRBV7-9 with TRBJ1-2, with 9 bases lining up with TRBD1. CDR1 and CDR2 from the germline V gene are SEHNR and FQNEAQ (reference sequence). V lost 5 bases to trimming and J lost 6 bases; unmatched junction nucleotides: 7. The CDR3 is made up of 14 amino acids. As DNA, the CDR3 is TGTGCCAGCAGCCGAGGACAGGGGTCGAATGGCTACACCTTC. This sequence encodes CASSRGQGSNGYTF.

This clonotype was picked up many times. The V and J genes are TRBV7-2 and TRBJ2-3, with TRBD1 matching over 7 bases. Unmatched junction bases numbered 5, after V lost 5 bases and J lost 0 bases. This CDR3 spans 15 amino acids. Germline CDR1 reads SGHTA; CDR2 reads FQGNSA. CDR3 loop: CASSRGTASTDTQYF. The CDR3 bases are TGTGCCAGCAGCCGTGGGACAGCTAGCACAGATACGCAGTATTTT.

The rearrangement uses TRBV5-1 and TRBJ2-7; TRBD2 agrees at 9 bases. Per the germline V gene, CDR1 is SGHRS and CDR2 is YFSETQ. J gave up 3 bases and V 4 bases, and 5 bases lay outside the gene matches. There are 14 residues in the CDR3. This CDR3 is CASSGTSSYYEQYF. The CDR3 DNA sequence: TGCGCCAGCAGCGGGACTAGCAGCTACTACGAGCAGTACTTC.

The sample holds a few counts of this clonotype. V is TRBV4-3 and J is TRBJ2-1; no reliable D call. From germline, CDR1 is LGHNA and CDR2 YSLEER. The CDR3 runs to 14 residues. Trimming took 8 bases from V and 2 from J, leaving 13 bases between them. The CDR3 nucleotides read TGCGCCAGCGGTACACGAGAAACCTACAATGAGCAGTTCTTC. Translated, it gives CASGTRETYNEQFF.

Comment on this clonotype: A much larger clone differs by one base, so this may be a read error. The CDR3 sequence: CASSLPLERDIFYEQYF. The CDR3 DNA follows: TGTGCCAGCAGTTTACCCCTAGAAAGGGATATTTTCTACGAGCAGTACTTC. This chain links TRBV28 with TRBJ2-7, with no clear D. Trimming shortened V by 2 bases and J by 3 bases, and 20 bases separated the two germline ends. This CDR3 contains 17 residues. CDR1 and CDR2 (germline): MDHEN, SYDVKM.

A remark on this clonotype: Given a much more abundant clone one base away, this may be a read error. V is TRBV7-2 and J is TRBJ1-4, with unresolved D. CDR1 is SGHTA and CDR2 is FQGNSA in the germline V gene. V lost 0 bases and J 4 bases, leaving 6 bases between the germline ends. CDR3 length equals 14 residues. CDR3 DNA sequence: TGTGCCAGCAGCTTAGCGGCGGGTAATGAAAAACTGTTTTTT. Its translation is CASSLAAGNEKLFF.

This clonotype was seen more than once but under ten times. This CDR3 is CSANVPGYNEQYF. The CDR3 region has the DNA TGCAGTGCTAATGTACCGGGCTACAATGAGCAGTACTTC. The genes are TRBV20-1 and TRBJ2-1, with D hard to call. The J call may be mistaken, given a closer DNA end match to TRBJ2-7. This CDR3 has 13 amino acids. Germline values: CDR1 DFQATT, CDR2 SNEGSKA (reference sequence).

V and J are TRBV28 and TRBJ1-3; D perhaps matches TRBD1 (6 bases). Trimming cost V 6 bases and J 4 bases, with 13 bases left between them. Germline V gene data show CDR1 as MDHEN and CDR2 as SYDVKM. The CDR3 has 14 amino acids. CDR3 in amino acids: CASREGHLGNTIYF. In DNA form, the CDR3 reads TGTGCCAGCAGGGAGGGACATCTCGGAAACACCATATATTTT.

This clonotype has a handful of counts. The chain is built from TRBV7-9 and TRBJ2-7; D call uncertain. With 1 base removed from V and 9 bases from J, the gap between germline ends came to 19 bases. Germline V lookup: CDR1 SEHNR, CDR2 FQNEAQ (reference sequence). This CDR3 comprises 15 residues. The CDR3 sequence: CASSLVPGPRLAQYF. Here the CDR3 DNA reads TGTGCCAGCAGCTTAGTACCCGGACCTCGCCTCGCGCAGTACTTC.

Regarding this clonotype: A read error may explain this, as a much larger clone is one base away. The chain recombines TRBV5-1 with TRBJ2-7, with TRBD1 matching over 7 bases. This CDR3 comprises 14 residues. Germline V lookup: CDR1 SGHRS, CDR2 YFSETQ. The V segment lost 3 bases and the J segment 5 bases; nucleotides outside the gene matches: 8. CDR3 protein: CASSCMTGIDEQYF. The CDR3 DNA reads as TGCGCCAGCAGCTGCATGACAGGGATCGACGAGCAGTACTTC. The variable domain in full, completed from reference TRBV5-1 and TRBJ2-7, reads KAGVTQTPRYLIKTRGQQVTLSCSPISGHRSVSWYQQTPGQGLQFLFEYFSETQRNKGNFPGRFSGRQFSNSRSEMNVSTLELGDSALYLCASSCMTGIDEQYFGPGTRLTVT.

This clonotype was detected ten times or more. This chain joins TRBV11-2 and TRBJ2-1; D is unclear. Trimming cost V 4 bases and J 2 bases, with 12 bases left between them. The CDR3 is made up of 15 amino acids. Germline-derived CDR1 and CDR2 are SGHAT and FQNNGV. The CDR3 sequence: CASSYSRVPYNEQFF. The DNA for the CDR3 is TGTGCCAGCAGCTATTCACGGGTTCCCTACAATGAGCAGTTCTTC.

The gene calls are TRBV5-1 and TRBJ2-1, with D perhaps being TRBD1 or TRBD2 (5 bases each). Germline CDR1 SGHRS, CDR2 YFSETQ. This CDR3 is 16 amino acids long. Trimming left V 3 bases short and J 4 bases short, with 17 bases between. This chain's CDR3 is CASSSEGLGPYNEQFF. The CDR3 coding sequence is TGCGCCAGCAGCTCCGAGGGGCTCGGGCCTTACAATGAGCAGTTCTTC.

This clonotype was seen many times. The gene calls are TRBV6-2 or TRBV6-3 and TRBJ2-1; TRBD2 aligns across 7 bases. V lost 2 bases, J lost 4 bases, and 5 bases stayed unmatched. The CDR3 is 15 amino acids. Germline CDR1 is MNHEY and CDR2 is SVGEGT. CDR3 in amino acids: CASSYGAGIYNEQFF. The CDR3 region has the DNA TGTGCCAGCAGTTACGGAGCGGGAATTTACAATGAGCAGTTCTTC.

This clonotype was picked up many times. The rearrangement joins TRBV4-1 to TRBJ2-3, with unresolved D. Deletions cut 4 bases from V and 5 bases from J, with 10 bases between. This CDR3 contains 13 residues. CDR1 MGHRA and CDR2 YSYEKL come from the germline V gene. CDR3 region: CASSRSIGDTQYF. In DNA, the CDR3 is TGCGCCAGCAGCCGATCGATCGGAGATACGCAGTATTTT.

The CDR3 DNA follows: TGTGCCACCAGCGGACAGGGATCTCAAGAGACCCAGTACTTC. Its protein is CATSGQGSQETQYF. The J gene is TRBJ2-5, the V gene TRBV15, with TRBD1 matching over 8 bases. CDR1 is LNHNV and CDR2 is YYDKDF in the germline V gene (reference sequence). V trimming: 5 bases; J trimming: 2 bases; junction bases outside the gene matches: 4. This CDR3 spans 14 amino acids.

V usage is TRBV28 and J usage is TRBJ2-3; 13 positions agree with TRBD2. V trimming: 4 bases; J trimming: 2 bases; junction bases outside the gene matches: 6. CDR1 MDHEN and CDR2 SYDVKM come from the germline V gene. This CDR3 contains 17 residues. CDR3 sequence: CASSSGLAGVPTDTQYF. The CDR3 DNA follows: TGTGCCAGCAGTTCTGGACTAGCGGGAGTGCCCACAGATACGCAGTATTTT. The full variable domain, rest sourced from reference TRBV28 and TRBJ2-3, is DVKVTQSSRYLVKRTGEKVFLECVQDMDHENMFWYRQDPGLGLRLIYFSYDVKMKEKGDIPEGYSVSREKKERFSLILESASTNQTSMYLCASSSGLAGVPTDTQYFGPGTRLTVL.

This clonotype has a count of ten or more. This chain joins TRBV6-1 and TRBJ2-5; either TRBD1 or TRBD2 may supply D (5 bases each). Germline-derived CDR1 and CDR2 are MNHNS and SASEGT. V was cut by 7 bases and J by 4 bases, with 13 bases left in between. There are 13 residues in the CDR3. CDR3 sequence reads: CASNGLRGETQYF. The CDR3 region has the DNA TGTGCCAGCAATGGACTGAGGGGAGAGACCCAGTACTTC.

This clonotype showed up many times. This chain connects TRBV2 to TRBJ2-7, with no clear D. This CDR3 is built from 11 residues. Trimming removed 6 bases at V and 0 bases at J, with 3 bases between. Germline assignment: CDR1 SNHLY and CDR2 FYNNEI. The DNA of the CDR3 is TGTGCCAGCAGGTACTCCTACGAGCAGTACTTC. It encodes CASRYSYEQYF.